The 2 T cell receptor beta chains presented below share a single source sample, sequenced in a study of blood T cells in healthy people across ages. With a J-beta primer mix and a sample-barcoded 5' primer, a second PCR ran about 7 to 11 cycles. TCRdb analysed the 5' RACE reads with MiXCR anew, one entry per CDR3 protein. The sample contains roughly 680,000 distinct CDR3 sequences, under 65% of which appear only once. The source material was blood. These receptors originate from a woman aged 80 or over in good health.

This CDR3 is CASSTGSSYNEQFF. CDR3 coding DNA: TGTGCCAGCAGTACAGGCAGCTCCTACAATGAGCAGTTCTTC. This rearrangement joins TRBV6-5 to TRBJ2-1, with D maybe TRBD1 (5 bases). The CDR3 sequence is 14 residues long. Trimming took off 5 bases at V and 0 bases at J, with 8 bases between the two ends. Germline CDR1 and CDR2: MNHEY and SVGAGI.

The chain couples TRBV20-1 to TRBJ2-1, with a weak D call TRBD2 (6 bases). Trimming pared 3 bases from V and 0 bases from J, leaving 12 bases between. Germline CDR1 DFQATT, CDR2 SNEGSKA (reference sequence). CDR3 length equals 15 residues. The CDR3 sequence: CSASILARSYNEQFF. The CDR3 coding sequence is TGCAGTGCTAGTATACTAGCTCGCTCCTACAATGAGCAGTTCTTC.